This T cell receptor (beta chain) is drawn from a study of control samples from healthy donors and cancer patients (TCRdb year 2020). Library preparation was by the immunoSEQ multiplex PCR assay. The table comes from immuneACCESS by way of TCRdb, which keeps in-frame sequences with V and J called. Part of the clones is missing from these tables; in studies checked, under half for an unresolved V gene and the rest for unknown reasons. The sample records 170,000 or so clones, approximately 95% of which are singletons. Over 1.3% of the sample rests with the top ten. The germline V end is reduced by 3 bases and the J end by 0 bases; junction bases left unmatched: 3. The germline V gene gives CDR1 as KGHDR and CDR2 as SFDVKD. From the cysteine up to the phenylalanine, the CDR3 has a length of 16 residues. The entry retains the CDR3 DNA only, 48 bases that are in frame from base 1. To note about this clone: Its antigen is still unknown. One base away there is no much larger clone; base qualities are not given.

Sequenced: blood. The rearranged chain carries TRBV24-1 and TRBJ2-2, with 7 central nucleotides matching TRBD1. This clonotype was sampled from a young man in good health. The CDR3 in this case is CATSDKQGANTGELFF. The bases are TGTGCCACCAGTGATAAGCAGGGGGCGAACACCGGGGAGCTGTTTTTT.